Listed here are 20 T cell receptor beta chains from one sample, sequenced in a study of TIL therapy for anti-PD-1-resistant metastatic lung cancer. The immunoSEQ assay was v3. TCRdb keeps only in-frame clones here, not all; method: immunoSEQ multiplex PCR. The sample lists about 100,000 clones, around three fifths seen once, with roughly 11% in the top ten. Documented time point: pre-treatment sample, taken before nivolumab and TIL therapy. Most excised metastases sampled were pleural nodules or supraclavicular lymph nodes. The sample here was tumor tissue, taken at baseline. These receptors originate from a person aged 25-85 years with non-small cell lung cancer.

The V call is TRBV24-1, the J call TRBJ2-5, with 10 bases identical to TRBD2. Trimming at V came to 4 bases and at J to 14 bases, leaving 15 bases not matched to a gene. CDR1 is KGHDR, CDR2 SFDVKD, per germline. The CDR3 extends over 15 amino acids. The CDR3 coding sequence is TGTGCCACCAGTGAAGGAAGCGGGAGGGCCGTCCCCGTATACTTC. Translating it yields CATSEGSGRAVPVYF.

The table lists this clone with a count of one. The chain is built from TRBV7-2 and TRBJ2-7; a possible D gene is TRBD2 (5 bases). CDR1 and CDR2 from the germline V gene are SGHTA and FQGNSA. CDR3 length: 13 amino acids. The V end was cut by 5 bases, the J end by 3 bases, with 11 bases between. The CDR3 region is CASSPGLIYEQYF. CDR3 in DNA: TGTGCCAGCAGCCCAGGACTGATCTACGAGCAGTACTTC. Full variable domain (outside the CDR3, taken from reference TRBV7-2 and TRBJ2-7): GAGVSQSPSNKVTEKGKDVELRCDPISGHTALYWYRQSLGQGLEFLIYFQGNSAPDKSGLPSDRFSAERTGGSVSTLTIQRTQQEDSAVYLCASSPGLIYEQYFGPGTRLTVT.

The rearrangement uses TRBV2 and TRBJ1-1, with D unclear. The CDR3 length is 15 residues. The V gene's germline CDR1 is SNHLY and CDR2 FYNNEI. V lost 1 base, J lost 2 bases, and 11 bases lay in between. CDR3 coding DNA: TGTGCCAGCAGTGAAGGGTACACGGTAAACACTGAAGCTTTCTTT. This codes for CASSEGYTVNTEAFF.

This sequence joins TRBV12-5 and TRBJ1-1, with a weak D call TRBD1 (6 bases). CDR1 and CDR2 (germline): LGHNT, FRNRAP. V dropped 1 base and J dropped 11 bases, with 11 bases sitting between them. The CDR3 is 12 residues long. CDR3 in DNA: TGTGCTAGTGGTTTGGATGGCAGGGGTGCTTTCTTT. The encoded protein is CASGLDGRGAFF.

This clone was observed at least ten times. The chain employs TRBV24-1 and TRBJ2-7, with D hard to call. Deletions cut 2 bases from V and 7 bases from J, with 14 bases between. The germline gives CDR1 KGHDR, CDR2 SFDVKD. The CDR3 totals 14 residues. This chain's CDR3 is CATSDSGPFLEQYF. The DNA for the CDR3 is TGTGCCACCAGTGATTCAGGACCCTTTCTGGAGCAGTACTTC.

The chain uses TRBV15 and TRBJ2-3, with 11 bases lining up with TRBD1. Germline assignment: CDR1 LNHNV and CDR2 YYDKDF (reference sequence). The CDR3 loop spans 16 amino acids. The V gene end was trimmed by 3 bases and the J gene end by 4 bases; junction bases not matched to a gene: 6. CDR3 sequence reads: CATSRGTGGRADTQYF. CDR3 sequence (DNA): TGTGCCACCAGCAGGGGGACAGGGGGACGGGCAGATACGCAGTATTTT.

The genes are TRBV4-1 and TRBJ2-5, with 8 bases fitting TRBD2. The CDR3 consists of 15 residues. V lost 1 base, J lost 5 bases, and 6 bases stayed unmatched. Looked up from germline, CDR1 is MGHRA and CDR2 is YSYEKL. The CDR3 bases are TGCGCCAGCAGCCAAGTTGAGCGGGAGTCTGAGACCCAGTACTTC. Translating gives CASSQVERESETQYF.

The chain carries TRBV30 and TRBJ2-5; no clear D. From germline, CDR1 is GTSNPN and CDR2 SVGIG (reference sequence). V shed 1 base and J shed 4 bases, with 4 bases lying between them. CDR3 size: 11 residues. CDR3 sequence reads: CAWSGGETQYF. CDR3 sequence (DNA): TGTGCCTGGAGTGGAGGAGAGACCCAGTACTTC.

Concerning this clone: One end of the junction does not line up with germline, which may come from a read error. The chain carries TRBV5-8 and TRBJ2-2; 15 bases match TRBD2. Germline CDR1 SGHTS, CDR2 YDEGEE. The CDR3 loop spans 19 amino acids. The CDR3 nucleotides are TGTGCCAGCAGTTTGGGACTAGCGGGGGGACGATCGAACACCGGGGAGCTGTTTTTT. Encoded protein: CASSLGLAGGRSNTGELFF.

In its sample, this clone was seen a few times. The rearrangement joins TRBV24-1 to TRBJ1-5; D unclear. This CDR3 spans 12 amino acids. The V end lost 2 bases, the J end lost 10 bases, and 8 bases lay between the germline ends. From germline, CDR1 is KGHDR and CDR2 SFDVKD. CDR3 loop: CATSDSTSPQHF. DNA of the CDR3: TGTGCCACCAGTGATTCCACTAGTCCCCAGCATTTT.

The chain has TRBV28 and TRBJ2-5; 8 bases are shared with TRBD2. Germline lookup yields CDR1 MDHEN and CDR2 SYDVKM. This CDR3 has 14 residues. With V trimmed by 7 bases and J by 0 bases, 4 bases remained unmatched. CDR3 sequence reads: CASMPGGYQETQYF. CDR3 nucleotides: TGTGCCAGCATGCCGGGGGGGTACCAAGAGACCCAGTACTTC.

V usage is TRBV19 and J usage is TRBJ2-7, with D perhaps TRBD1 (6 bases). This CDR3 spans 19 amino acids. Germline CDR1 LNHDA, CDR2 SQIVND (reference sequence). V shed 1 base and J shed 6 bases, with 28 bases lying between them. The CDR3 region has the DNA TGTGCCAGTAGTATAGGGTTCGGATACCGGGACACGGCCGCGGGCGAGCAGTACTTC. This translates into CASSIGFGYRDTAAGEQYF.

The V gene is TRBV28, the J gene TRBJ1-6; TRBD1 agrees at 11 bases. The CDR3 has 14 residues. Unmatched junction bases numbered 5, after V lost 8 bases and J lost 8 bases. Germline CDR1 MDHEN, CDR2 SYDVKM. CDR3 sequence (DNA): TGTGCCAGCGGGGACAGGGGGAATCATTCACCCCTCCACTTT. Translating gives CASGDRGNHSPLHF.

V gene TRBV7-2 combines with J gene TRBJ2-1; 10 bases align to TRBD2. The CDR3 length is 13 residues. CDR1 is SGHTA, CDR2 FQGNSA, per germline. After removal of 11 bases from V and 2 bases from J, the junction contained 3 bases not matched to a gene. CDR3 sequence (DNA): TGTGCCGTGCTAGCGGGAGCCTACAATGAGCAGTTCTTC. Its translation is CAVLAGAYNEQFF.

The V gene is TRBV5-4, the J gene TRBJ1-3; D remains ambiguous. This CDR3 is 14 amino acids long. Germline lookup yields CDR1 SGHNT and CDR2 YYREEE (reference sequence). The germline V and J ends were trimmed by 0 bases and 0 bases, with 4 bases remaining between them. The CDR3 sequence is CASSLGGSGNTIYF. CDR3 nucleotide sequence: TGTGCCAGCAGCTTGGGGGGCTCTGGAAACACCATATATTTT.

The chain is built from TRBV5-1 and TRBJ1-6; D perhaps matches TRBD1 (6 bases). The CDR3 spans 16 residues. Germline V gene lookup returns CDR1 SGHRS and CDR2 YFSETQ. V dropped 5 bases and J dropped 7 bases, with 19 bases sitting between them. The CDR3 protein is CASRMVGAGGNSPLHF. CDR3 nucleotide sequence: TGCGCCAGCAGAATGGTGGGGGCGGGAGGGAATTCACCCCTCCACTTT.

J is TRBJ2-1 and V is TRBV2, with TRBD1 matching 8 bases. Germline CDR1 and CDR2: SNHLY and FYNNEI. The CDR3 spans 14 residues. With V trimmed by 9 bases and J by 4 bases, 8 bases remained unmatched. The CDR3 loop is CARELRDRYNEQFF. The CDR3 nucleotides are TGTGCCAGAGAGCTCCGGGACAGGTACAATGAGCAGTTCTTC.

The chain carries TRBV5-4 and TRBJ2-5; weak D call: TRBD1 (9 bases). V was pared by 4 bases and J by 5 bases, with 18 bases between. CDR3 length: 15 residues. From germline, CDR1 is SGHNT and CDR2 YYREEE (reference sequence). The CDR3 reads CASSPGGDREETQYF. The CDR3 region has the DNA TGTGCCAGCAGCCCGGGGGGGGACAGGGAGGAGACCCAGTACTTC.

This clone was seen once. The chain couples TRBV18 to TRBJ2-1, with TRBD2 matching over 11 bases. From germline, CDR1 is KGHSH and CDR2 LQKENI. V lost 2 bases and J lost 7; bases outside the gene matches: 10. The CDR3 is 17 residues long. The CDR3 nucleotides read TGTGCCAGCTCACCAGTCCTAGCGGGAGGAGGTGATAATGAGCAGTTCTTC. As protein: CASSPVLAGGGDNEQFF.

Remarks on this clone: The junction shows a germline mismatch at one end, possibly a read error. CDR3 residues: CASSNPPGVPNF. CDR3 DNA sequence: TGTGCCAGCAGCAATCCCCCGGGGGTACCAAACTTC. This chain joins TRBV6-5 and TRBJ2-7; a possible D gene is TRBD2 (6 bases). This CDR3 has 12 amino acids. Germline values: CDR1 MNHEY, CDR2 SVGAGI.